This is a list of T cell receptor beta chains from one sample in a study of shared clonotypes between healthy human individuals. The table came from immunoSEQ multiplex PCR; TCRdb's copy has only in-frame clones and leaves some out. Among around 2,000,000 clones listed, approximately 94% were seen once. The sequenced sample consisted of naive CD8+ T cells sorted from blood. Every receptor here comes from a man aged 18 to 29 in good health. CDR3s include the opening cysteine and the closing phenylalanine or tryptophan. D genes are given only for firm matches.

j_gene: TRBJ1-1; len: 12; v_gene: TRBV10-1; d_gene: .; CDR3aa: CASSDQGHEAFF; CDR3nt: TGCGCCAGCAGTGACCAGGGGCATGAAGCTTTCTTT
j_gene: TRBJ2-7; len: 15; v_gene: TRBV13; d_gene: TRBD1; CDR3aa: CASSSSGTGQYEQYF; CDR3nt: TGTGCCAGCAGCTCATCCGGGACAGGGCAGTACGAGCAGTACTTC
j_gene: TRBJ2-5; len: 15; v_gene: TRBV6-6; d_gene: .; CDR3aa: CASSYSPSEQETQYF; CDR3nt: TGTGCCAGCAGTTACTCGCCTAGCGAGCAAGAGACCCAGTACTTC
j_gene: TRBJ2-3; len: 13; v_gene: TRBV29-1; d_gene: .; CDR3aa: CSAAAVNTDTQYF; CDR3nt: TGCAGCGCCGCCGCAGTTAACACAGATACGCAGTATTTT
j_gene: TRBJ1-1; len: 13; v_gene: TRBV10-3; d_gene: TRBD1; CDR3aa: CAISDRGGDEAFF; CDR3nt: TGTGCCATTTCGGACAGGGGGGGTGATGAAGCTTTCTTT
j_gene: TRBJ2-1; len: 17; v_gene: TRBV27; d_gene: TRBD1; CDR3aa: CASRLSRQGSGNHEQFF; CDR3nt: TGTGCCAGCAGACTTTCCCGACAGGGCAGCGGTAACCATGAGCAGTTCTTC
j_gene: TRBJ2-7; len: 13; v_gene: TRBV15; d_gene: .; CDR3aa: CATSRDTSYEQYF; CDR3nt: TGTGCCACCAGCAGAGATACCTCCTACGAGCAGTACTTC
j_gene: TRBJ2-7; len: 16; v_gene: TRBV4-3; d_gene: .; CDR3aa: CASSQDQEGPSYEQYF; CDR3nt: TGCGCCAGCAGCCAAGATCAGGAGGGGCCCTCCTACGAGCAGTACTTC
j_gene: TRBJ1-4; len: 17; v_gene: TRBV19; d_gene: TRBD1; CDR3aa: CASSLLGQGATNEKLFF; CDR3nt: TGTGCCAGTAGTTTACTGGGACAGGGGGCTACTAATGAAAAACTGTTTTTT
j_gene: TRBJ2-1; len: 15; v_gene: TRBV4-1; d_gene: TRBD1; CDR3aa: CASSQDQGAYNEQFF; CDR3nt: TGCGCCAGCAGCCAAGATCAGGGGGCGTACAATGAGCAGTTCTTC
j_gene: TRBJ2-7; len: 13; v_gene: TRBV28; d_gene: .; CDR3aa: CASTTGFTYEQYF; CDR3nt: TGTGCCAGCACCACAGGGTTTACCTACGAGCAGTACTTC
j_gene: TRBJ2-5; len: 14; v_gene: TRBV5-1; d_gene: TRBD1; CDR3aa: CASSPTGEEETQYF; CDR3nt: TGCGCCAGCAGCCCGACAGGGGAGGAAGAGACCCAGTACTTC
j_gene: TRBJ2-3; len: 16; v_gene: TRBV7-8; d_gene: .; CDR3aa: CASSLVSGVLTDTQYF; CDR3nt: TGTGCCAGCAGCTTAGTTTCGGGGGTGCTGACAGATACGCAGTATTTT